The sample holds a few counts of the clone carrying this T cell receptor beta chain. This sample was taken from a study of cytomegalovirus exposure and HLA in healthy donors. Primers included in the PCR were 60 Vbeta and 13 Jbeta primers. Profiling relied on immunoSEQ multiplex PCR, and the TCRdb table lists in-frame clones only, not all of them. The sample has 120,000 to 150,000 clones, approximately 80% seen once. Trimming took 3 bases from V and 5 from J; bases not matched to a gene: 9. Germline V gene lookup returns CDR1 SQVTM and CDR2 ANQGSEA. This CDR3 is 15 amino acids long. Sequencing input: PBMCs. This chain links TRBV29-1 with TRBJ2-1; 8 positions agree with TRBD1. This TCR was recovered from a woman aged 45-60 years in good health and CMV-seronegative. The DNA for the CDR3 is TGCAGCGTTGATGCCCAGGGGGCGGTCGACAATGAGCAGTTCTTC. It translates to CSVDAQGAVDNEQFF.